This T cell receptor beta chain came from a study of T cell responses to AZD1222 COVID-19 vaccine. Findings of the study overall: Only a handful of people who got AZD1222 tested seropositive at baseline. Donors in the cohort were predominantly white British and more often female, and clonal diversity was possibly underestimated.

The data were produced by immunoSEQ multiplex PCR, yet TCRdb's version contains in-frame clones alone and is incomplete. The profile shows roughly 150,000 clones, roughly 91% of them singletons. With 5 bases removed from V and 0 bases from J, the gap between germline ends came to 11 bases. The germline V gene has CDR1 MDHEN and CDR2 SYDVKM. This CDR3 is built from 15 residues. Investigators merged groups given second doses at roughly 4 or roughly 12 weeks. Note on this clone: Antigen: not known.

The gene calls are TRBV28 and TRBJ2-4, with D perhaps TRBD2 (5 bases). The receptor's source is an adult who received the AZD1222 COVID-19 vaccine. Sequenced here: peripheral blood, sampled 28 days after the second AZD1222 dose. The CDR3: CASSIPGLAKNIQYF. The CDR3 DNA reads as TGTGCCAGCAGTATCCCGGGATTAGCCAAAAACATTCAGTACTTC. Drawing the rest from reference TRBV28 and TRBJ2-4, the complete variable domain is DVKVTQSSRYLVKRTGEKVFLECVQDMDHENMFWYRQDPGLGLRLIYFSYDVKMKEKGDIPEGYSVSREKKERFSLILESASTNQTSMYLCASSIPGLAKNIQYFGAGTRLSVL.